This TCR beta chain was documented in a study of T cell changes during pregnancy in multiple sclerosis. This clone has only a few counts. Method: immunoSEQ multiplex PCR; TCRdb's copy keeps in-frame clones and lacks some. The sample comprises approximately 61,000 clones, about 92% of which are singletons, and about 3.1% rests with the top ten. CDR3 length equals 15 residues. The germline gives CDR1 MNHEY, CDR2 SVGAGI. The V gene lost 0 bases and the J gene lost 3 bases, with 12 bases spanning the gap. Sequencing used peripheral blood, obtained in the first trimester of pregnancy. The origin of this receptor is a female donor in good health, enrolled as a control in a pregnancy study. The chain uses TRBV6-5 and TRBJ2-7; tentative D call: TRBD1 (6 bases). The CDR3 reads CASSYSLGGSYEQYF. The CDR3 DNA is TGTGCCAGCAGTTACTCGCTAGGGGGAAGCTACGAGCAGTACTTC.